The rows below give T cell receptor beta chains drawn from one sample of a study of T cell repertoires in cytomegalovirus infection. A single record per CDR3 protein comes from TCRdb applying MiXCR to the reads. The table has 450,000 to 600,000 distinct CDR3 sequences, around 11% seen once. The specimen was PBMCs. These receptors originate from a human donor in good health (CMV status not recorded). Some clones in this sample may be carry-over from other donors' samples. The CDR3 runs from the conserved cysteine through the conserved F or W. A D gene is named only where the DNA matches it firmly. For some rows the clone size is stated as once, few or many, or as a class when expanded; others skip it.

j_gene	abundance	d_gene	v_gene	CDR3aa	CDR3nt
TRBJ2-7	many	.	TRBV6-2/TRBV6-3	CASSYRGSSYEQYF	TGTGCCAGCAGTTACCGGGGAAGCTCCTACGAGCAGTACTTC
TRBJ1-4	few	TRBD1	TRBV9	CASSPHRGTNEKLFF	TGTGCCAGCAGCCCTCACAGGGGAACTAATGAAAAACTGTTTTTT
TRBJ1-2	many	TRBD1	TRBV19	CASKDRVGSIDYGYTF	TGTGCCAGTAAGGACAGGGTGGGGTCTATCGACTATGGCTACACCTTC
TRBJ1-1	.	.	TRBV15	CATSRVLSNTEAFF	TGTGCCACCAGCAGAGTCCTGTCGAACACTGAAGCTTTCTTT
TRBJ2-7	many	.	TRBV4-2	CASSQGVGGYEQYF	TGTGCCAGCAGCCAAGGTGTGGGGGGATACGAGCAGTACTTC
TRBJ2-5	.	TRBD1	TRBV7-9	CASRRAGGDETQYF	TGTGCCAGCAGACGGGCAGGGGGCGACGAGACCCAGTACTTC
TRBJ2-3	few	.	TRBV19	CASRERQGLGDTQYF	TGTGCCAGTAGAGAGCGGCAGGGGCTTGGGGATACGCAGTATTTT
TRBJ1-6	many	.	TRBV6-1	CASSATTGGQDSPLHF	TGTGCCAGCAGTGCTACGACAGGAGGGCAGGATTCACCCCTCCACTTT
TRBJ2-3	many	TRBD2	TRBV20-1	CSARDQREVDARTDTQYF	TGCAGTGCTAGAGATCAGCGGGAGGTAGACGCACGCACAGATACGCAGTATTTT
TRBJ1-4	few	.	TRBV20-1	CSAPGPRMQGKLFF	TGCAGTGCCCCCGGCCCGAGGATGCAGGGAAAACTGTTTTTT
TRBJ2-7	many	.	TRBV12-3/TRBV12-4	CASSPIDFPYEQYF	TGTGCCAGCAGTCCTATAGATTTTCCCTACGAGCAGTACTTC
TRBJ1-2	many	.	TRBV10-3	CATRTPADYGYTF	TGTGCCACCCGGACCCCGGCGGACTATGGCTACACCTTC
TRBJ2-1	few	.	TRBV27	CASSRSGAGGENEQFF	TGTGCCAGCAGCCGTTCGGGAGCGGGTGGTGAGAATGAGCAGTTCTTC
TRBJ1-6	.	TRBD1	TRBV20-1	CSAMTGGGNSPLHF	TGCAGTGCCATGACAGGGGGCGGTAATTCACCCCTCCACTTT
TRBJ2-7	many	TRBD1	TRBV4-1	CASSQFLGDRAGEQYF	TGCGCCAGCAGCCAATTCCTTGGGGACAGGGCGGGCGAGCAGTACTTC
TRBJ1-1	.	.	TRBV19	CASSRGQGESNTEAFF	TGTGCCAGTAGTAGGGGGCAGGGTGAATCGAACACTGAAGCTTTCTTT
TRBJ2-4	many	TRBD2	TRBV6-1	CASPGGVEYF	TGTGCCAGCCCTGGGGGGGTAGAGTACTTC
TRBJ1-2	.	.	TRBV4-1	CASSQVEGGNYGYTF	TGCGCCAGCAGCCAAGTGGAGGGGGGGAACTATGGCTACACCTTC
TRBJ1-1	many	.	TRBV29-1	CSATGQVLNTEAFF	TGCAGCGCAACGGGACAAGTCTTGAACACTGAAGCTTTCTTT
TRBJ2-1	many	TRBD1	TRBV5-1	CASRTFNRGENEQFF	TGCGCCAGCAGGACGTTTAACAGGGGGGAAAATGAGCAGTTCTTC
TRBJ1-4	many	.	TRBV18	CASSPRAAYNEKLFF	TGTGCCAGCTCACCACGGGCAGCATATAATGAAAAACTGTTTTTT
TRBJ2-3	.	TRBD2	TRBV9	CASSVSSGGPSTDTQYF	TGTGCCAGCAGCGTCTCTAGCGGGGGGCCTAGCACAGATACGCAGTATTTT
TRBJ2-3	many	TRBD1	TRBV7-9	CATDREDAEDTQYF	TGTGCCACAGACAGGGAAGACGCCGAAGATACGCAGTATTTT
TRBJ2-7	many	TRBD2	TRBV27	CASSFIVRGVDEQYF	TGTGCCAGCAGTTTCATCGTTCGGGGGGTCGACGAGCAGTACTTC
TRBJ2-3	many	TRBD2	TRBV5-4	CASSLELAGDTDTQYF	TGTGCCAGCAGCTTGGAATTAGCGGGGGACACAGATACGCAGTATTTT
TRBJ2-3	many	TRBD2	TRBV7-2	CASSGLAALTDTQYF	TGTGCCAGCAGCGGACTAGCGGCCCTCACAGATACGCAGTATTTT
TRBJ1-1	few	TRBD1	TRBV28	CASSVLGTGANTEAFF	TGTGCCAGCAGCGTGTTGGGGACAGGAGCAAACACTGAAGCTTTCTTT
TRBJ2-7	few	TRBD2	TRBV3-1	CASSPQLAGDGSEQYF	TGTGCCAGCAGTCCTCAACTAGCGGGAGATGGGAGCGAGCAGTACTTC
TRBJ1-6	many	.	TRBV6-5	CASSQLQGKRNSPLHF	TGTGCCAGCAGTCAGTTACAGGGTAAAAGGAATTCACCCCTCCACTTT
TRBJ2-7	.	TRBD1	TRBV20-1	CSASQGAAYEQYF	TGCAGTGCTAGCCAGGGGGCGGCCTACGAGCAGTACTTC
TRBJ1-5	many	TRBD1	TRBV6-6	CASSSGTGGGEPQHF	TGTGCCAGCAGTTCCGGGACAGGGGGCGGCGAGCCCCAGCATTTT
TRBJ2-1	many	TRBD2	TRBV28	CASSPQPLAGVEQFF	TGTGCCAGCAGTCCTCAACCTCTAGCGGGAGTTGAGCAGTTCTTC
TRBJ2-5	many	.	TRBV5-1	CASSRGVGEETQYF	TGCGCCAGCAGCAGAGGGGTTGGAGAAGAGACCCAGTACTTC
TRBJ2-5	few	TRBD2	TRBV12-3/TRBV12-4	CASSSWTSGSQETQYF	TGTGCCAGCAGTTCGTGGACTAGCGGCAGCCAAGAGACCCAGTACTTC
TRBJ1-2	few	TRBD1	TRBV20-1	CSATPGQGAVYGYTF	TGCAGTGCGACCCCGGGACAGGGGGCGGTGTATGGCTACACCTTC
TRBJ1-1	.	.	TRBV20-1	CSARPQRMNTEAFF	TGCAGTGCTAGACCGCAGAGAATGAACACTGAAGCTTTCTTT
TRBJ1-5	many	.	TRBV12-3/TRBV12-4	CASSSTRGKGQPQHF	TGTGCCAGCAGTTCCACTAGGGGGAAAGGGCAGCCCCAGCATTTT
TRBJ2-2	many	TRBD2	TRBV12-3/TRBV12-4	CASSIRGGPGELFF	TGTGCCAGCAGCATACGGGGGGGGCCCGGGGAGCTGTTTTTT
TRBJ1-1	many	TRBD1	TRBV7-8	CASSLARTGATEAFF	TGTGCCAGCAGCTTAGCGAGGACAGGGGCAACTGAAGCTTTCTTT
TRBJ1-1	.	.	TRBV12-3/TRBV12-4	CASSVWGEIAEAFF	TGTGCCAGCTCAGTTTGGGGGGAGATCGCTGAAGCTTTCTTT
TRBJ2-3	many	.	TRBV18	CASSPTRSGLDTDTQYF	TGTGCCAGCTCACCAACCCGTAGCGGTCTGGACACAGATACGCAGTATTTT
TRBJ2-1	few	.	TRBV29-1	CSVEDRDNEQFF	TGCAGCGTTGAAGATCGGGACAATGAGCAGTTCTTC